The subject of this entry is one T cell receptor (beta chain). The data originate from a study of blood T cell repertoires in COVID-19. Looking at the study overall: PBMCs, B-cell-depleted T cells, or T cells provided the cDNA or gDNA that made up the material.

The protocol was immunoSEQ multiplex PCR, while the TCRdb copy is restricted to in-frame clones and leaves out a portion. The sample consists of about 73,000 clones, approximately 88% of them appearing once. Germline CDR1 SGHRS, CDR2 YFSETQ. The CDR3 consists of 14 residues. Trimming took off 0 bases at V and 0 bases at J, with 7 bases between the two ends. This receptor was identified in a man aged 80 or over with active or convalescent COVID-19. The sequencing sample was made of peripheral blood. This chain joins TRBV5-1 and TRBJ2-7; D is possibly TRBD2 (6 bases). The CDR3 DNA sequence: TGCGCCAGCAGCTTGGCCGGGGGCTCCTACGAGCAGTACTTC. Its translation is CASSLAGGSYEQYF.